The clone carrying this T cell receptor (beta chain) turned up a few times. The antigen is not known. This sample is drawn from a study of T cell responses to AZD1222 COVID-19 vaccine. Overall study results and limits: Dominant CD4 TCR responses targeted spike regions 160-218 and 743-854. It was only after the peak T cell response that any repertoires were sampled.

Germline lookup yields CDR1 PRHDT and CDR2 FYEKMQ (reference sequence). Trimming stripped 8 bases from V and 4 bases from J, with 11 bases between. The CDR3 has 12 residues. Here immunoSEQ multiplex PCR was the method, and the copy in TCRdb shows in-frame clones only, minus some. In the table there are approximately 60,000 clones, roughly 89% of which are singletons. The TCR was taken from an adult in good health. Source: peripheral blood, taken on day 0 of AZD1222 vaccination. The chain carries TRBV13 and TRBJ1-2, with a weak D call TRBD1 (6 bases). The CDR3 coding sequence is TGTGCCAGCTGGGGAGGGGGCTATGGCTACACCTTC. Protein: CASWGGGYGYTF.